The clone carrying this TCR beta chain is a singleton in its sample. V was shortened by 1 base and J by 6 bases, with 7 bases between the two germline ends. From germline, CDR1 is SGHVS and CDR2 FNYEAQ. The CDR3 consists of 14 residues. Source study methods: Estimation of nucleated cell counts was performed using reference gene primer amplification. Method: immunoSEQ multiplex PCR; TCRdb's copy keeps in-frame clones and lacks some. From that table come the V and J calls and clone size; the DNA was used to work out D and trimming. The profile shows 85,000 to 100,000 clones, 75% to 90% of them singletons. This sample stems from a study of blood T cell repertoires in COVID-19. Study-wide context: The samples span acute and convalescent COVID-19 from the United States, Italy and Spain. T cells, B-cell-depleted T cells, or PBMCs provided the cDNA or gDNA that served as material.

Sequenced material: peripheral blood. This sequence was found in a man aged 45-60 years with active or convalescent COVID-19. The V call is TRBV7-6, the J call TRBJ1-6; D unresolved. DNA of the CDR3: TGTGCCAGCAGCTTAGGGGCGAGTAATTCACCCCTCCACTTT. It specifies CASSLGASNSPLHF.